This TCR beta chain comes out of a study of blood T cell repertoires in COVID-19. The assay was immunoSEQ multiplex PCR, and TCRdb's table has in-frame clones only and misses some. The sample records roughly 120,000 clones, about four fifths being singletons. Germline V gives CDR1 SEHNR, CDR2 FQNEAQ (reference sequence). V shed 6 bases and J shed 1 base, with 15 bases lying between them. The length of the CDR3 is 15 residues. Sample: peripheral blood. This clonotype originated in a man in his 70s with acute or convalescent COVID-19. V and J are TRBV7-9 and TRBJ1-2; D not certain. In DNA form, the CDR3 reads TGTGCCAGCAGGGCCGGGAACACCGGTAACTATGGCTACACCTTC. Amino acid sequence: CASRAGNTGNYGYTF.